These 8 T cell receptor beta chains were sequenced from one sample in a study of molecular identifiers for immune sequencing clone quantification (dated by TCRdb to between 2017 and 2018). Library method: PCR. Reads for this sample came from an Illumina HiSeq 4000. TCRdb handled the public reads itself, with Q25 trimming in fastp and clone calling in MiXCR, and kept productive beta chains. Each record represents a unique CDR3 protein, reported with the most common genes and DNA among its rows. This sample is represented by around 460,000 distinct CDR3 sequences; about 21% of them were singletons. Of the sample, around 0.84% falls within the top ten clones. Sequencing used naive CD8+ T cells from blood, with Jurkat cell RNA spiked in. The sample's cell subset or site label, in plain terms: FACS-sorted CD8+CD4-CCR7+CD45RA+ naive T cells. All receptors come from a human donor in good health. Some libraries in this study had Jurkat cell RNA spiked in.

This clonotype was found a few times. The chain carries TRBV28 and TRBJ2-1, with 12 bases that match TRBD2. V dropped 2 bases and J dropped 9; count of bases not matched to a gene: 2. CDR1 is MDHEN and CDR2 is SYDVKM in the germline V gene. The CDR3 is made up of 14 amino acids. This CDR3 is CASSLLAGGGEQFF. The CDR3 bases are TGTGCCAGCAGTTTACTAGCGGGAGGGGGTGAGCAGTTCTTC.

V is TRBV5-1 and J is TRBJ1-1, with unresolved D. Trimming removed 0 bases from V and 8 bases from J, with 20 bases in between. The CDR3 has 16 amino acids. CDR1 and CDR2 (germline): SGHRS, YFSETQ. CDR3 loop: CASSLEVVGSWREAFF. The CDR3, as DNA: TGCGCCAGCAGCTTGGAGGTAGTAGGCAGTTGGCGCGAAGCTTTCTTT.

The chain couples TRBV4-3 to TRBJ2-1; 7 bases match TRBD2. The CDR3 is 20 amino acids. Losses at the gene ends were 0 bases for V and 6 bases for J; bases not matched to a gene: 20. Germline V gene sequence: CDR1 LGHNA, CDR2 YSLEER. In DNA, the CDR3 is TGCGCCAGCAGCCAAGAAAGACCGGGACTACTCCAAGGACGCGGCAATGAGCAGTTCTTC. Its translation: CASSQERPGLLQGRGNEQFF.

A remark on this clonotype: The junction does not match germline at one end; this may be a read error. The CDR3 nucleotides read TGCGCCAGCAGACCGACAGGCTACGATGAGCAGTTCTTC. Its protein is CASRPTGYDEQFF. This chain uses TRBV4-1 with TRBJ2-1, with D tentatively TRBD1 (6 bases). Germline V lookup: CDR1 MGHRA, CDR2 YSYEKL. The CDR3 is 13 amino acids.

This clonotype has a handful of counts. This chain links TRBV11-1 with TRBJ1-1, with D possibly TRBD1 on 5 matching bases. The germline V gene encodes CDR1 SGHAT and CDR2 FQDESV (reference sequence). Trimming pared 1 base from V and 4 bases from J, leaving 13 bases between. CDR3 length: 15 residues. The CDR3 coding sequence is TGTGCCAGCAGCTTAGGGGACGGAGTTCTCACTGAAGCTTTCTTT. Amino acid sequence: CASSLGDGVLTEAFF.

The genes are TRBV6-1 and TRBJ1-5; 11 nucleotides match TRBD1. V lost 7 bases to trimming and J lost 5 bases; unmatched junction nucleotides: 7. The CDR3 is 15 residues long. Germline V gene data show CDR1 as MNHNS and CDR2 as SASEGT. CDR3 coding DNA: TGTGCCAGCACCAGGACAGGGGGCGGCGATCAGCCCCAGCATTTT. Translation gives CASTRTGGGDQPQHF.

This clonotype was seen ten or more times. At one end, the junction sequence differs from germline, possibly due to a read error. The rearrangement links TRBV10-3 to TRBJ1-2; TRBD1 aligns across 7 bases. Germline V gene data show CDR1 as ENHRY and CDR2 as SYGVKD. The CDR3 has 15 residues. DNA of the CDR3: TGTGCCATCAGTGAGTCCTGGACAGGACGTCTAGGAGGAGCCTTC. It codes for CAISESWTGRLGGAF.

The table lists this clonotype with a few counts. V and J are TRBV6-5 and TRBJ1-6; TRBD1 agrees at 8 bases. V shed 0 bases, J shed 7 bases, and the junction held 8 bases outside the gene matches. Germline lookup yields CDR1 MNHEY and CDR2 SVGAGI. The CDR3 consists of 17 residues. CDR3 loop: CASSYSGRGLRNSPLHF. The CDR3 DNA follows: TGTGCCAGCAGTTACTCGGGCAGGGGGCTGAGGAATTCACCCCTCCACTTT.